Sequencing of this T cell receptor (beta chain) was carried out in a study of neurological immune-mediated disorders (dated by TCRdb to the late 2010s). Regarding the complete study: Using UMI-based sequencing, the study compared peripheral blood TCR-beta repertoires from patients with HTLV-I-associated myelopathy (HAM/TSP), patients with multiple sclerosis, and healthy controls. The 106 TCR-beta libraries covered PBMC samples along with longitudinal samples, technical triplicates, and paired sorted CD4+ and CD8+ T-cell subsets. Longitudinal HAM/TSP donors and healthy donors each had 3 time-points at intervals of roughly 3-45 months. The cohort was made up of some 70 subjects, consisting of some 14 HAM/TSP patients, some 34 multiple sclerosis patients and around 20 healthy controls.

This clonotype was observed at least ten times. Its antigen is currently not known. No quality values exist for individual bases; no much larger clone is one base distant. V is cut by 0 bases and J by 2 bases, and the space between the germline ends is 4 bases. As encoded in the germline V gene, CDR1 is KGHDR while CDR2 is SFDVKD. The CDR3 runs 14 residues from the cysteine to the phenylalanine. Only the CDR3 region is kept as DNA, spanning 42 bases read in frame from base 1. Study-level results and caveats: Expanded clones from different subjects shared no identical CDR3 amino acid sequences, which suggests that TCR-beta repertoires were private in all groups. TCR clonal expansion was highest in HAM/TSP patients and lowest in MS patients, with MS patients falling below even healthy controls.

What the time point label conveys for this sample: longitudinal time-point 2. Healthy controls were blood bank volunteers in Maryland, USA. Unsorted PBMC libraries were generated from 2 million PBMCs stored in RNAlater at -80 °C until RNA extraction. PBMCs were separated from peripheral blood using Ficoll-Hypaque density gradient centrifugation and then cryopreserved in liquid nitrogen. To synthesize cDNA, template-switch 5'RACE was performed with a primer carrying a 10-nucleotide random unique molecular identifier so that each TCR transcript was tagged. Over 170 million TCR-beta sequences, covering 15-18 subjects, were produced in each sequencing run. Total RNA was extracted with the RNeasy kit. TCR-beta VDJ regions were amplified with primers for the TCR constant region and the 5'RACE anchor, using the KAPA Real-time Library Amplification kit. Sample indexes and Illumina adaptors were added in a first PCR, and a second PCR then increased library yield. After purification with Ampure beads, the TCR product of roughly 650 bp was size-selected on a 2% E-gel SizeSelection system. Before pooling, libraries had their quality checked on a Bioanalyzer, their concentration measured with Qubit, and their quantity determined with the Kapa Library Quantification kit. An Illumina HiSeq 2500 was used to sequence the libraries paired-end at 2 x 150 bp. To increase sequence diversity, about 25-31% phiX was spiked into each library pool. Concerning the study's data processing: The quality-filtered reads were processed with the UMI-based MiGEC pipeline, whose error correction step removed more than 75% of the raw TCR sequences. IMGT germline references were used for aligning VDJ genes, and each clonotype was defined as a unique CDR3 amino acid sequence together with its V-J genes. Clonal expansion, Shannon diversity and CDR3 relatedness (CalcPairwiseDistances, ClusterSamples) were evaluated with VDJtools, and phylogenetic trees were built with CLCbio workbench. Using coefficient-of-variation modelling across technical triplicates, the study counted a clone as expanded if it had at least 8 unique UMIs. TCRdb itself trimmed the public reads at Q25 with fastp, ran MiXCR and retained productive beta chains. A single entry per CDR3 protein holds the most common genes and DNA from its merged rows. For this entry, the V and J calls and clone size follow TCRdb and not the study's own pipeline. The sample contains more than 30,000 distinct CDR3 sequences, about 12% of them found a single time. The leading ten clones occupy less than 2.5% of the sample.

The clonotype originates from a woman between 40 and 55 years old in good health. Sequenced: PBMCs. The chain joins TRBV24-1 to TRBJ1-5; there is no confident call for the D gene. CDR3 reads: CATSDLSGNQPQHF. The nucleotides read TGTGCCACCAGTGATTTGAGTGGCAATCAGCCCCAGCATTTT.